The rows below give T cell receptor beta chains drawn from one sample of a study of blood T cell repertoires in COVID-19. The table came from immunoSEQ multiplex PCR; TCRdb's copy has only in-frame clones and leaves some out. The profile covers 90,000 to 120,000 clones, with approximately 62% appearing a single time and roughly 6% taken by the ten largest. The sequenced sample was peripheral blood. The receptors were gathered from a man at least 80 years old with acute or convalescent COVID-19. Both conserved end residues are part of each CDR3. A D gene is named only where the DNA matches it firmly. Rows may omit the clone size; those that give it use once, few, many or a size class.

d_call | j_call | v_call | clone_size | cdr3_aa | cdr3_nt
TRBD2 | TRBJ2-3 | TRBV24-1 | few | CATEAGGADTQYF | TGTGCCACTGAGGCGGGAGGGGCAGATACGCAGTATTTT
TRBD1 | TRBJ2-7 | TRBV5-3 | few | CARSTEGQVRYEQYF | TGTGCCAGAAGCACTGAGGGACAGGTCCGCTACGAGCAGTACTTC
TRBD1 | TRBJ1-2 | TRBV15 | once | CATSTSGTGGYYGYTF | TGTGCCACCAGCACATCAGGGACAGGAGGGTACTATGGCTACACCTTC
NA | TRBJ2-2 | TRBV24-1 | NA | CATSGTGGASGELFF | TGTGCCACCAGCGGAACGGGGGGCGCATCCGGGGAGCTGTTTTTT
TRBD2 | TRBJ2-1 | TRBV7-6 | NA | CASSSTSGSPYNEQFF | TGTGCCAGCAGCTCGACTAGCGGGAGTCCATACAATGAGCAGTTCTTC
TRBD2 | TRBJ2-1 | TRBV30 | few | CAWSVGTSGYNEQFF | TGTGCCTGGAGTGTGGGGACTAGCGGCTACAATGAGCAGTTCTTC
NA | TRBJ2-1 | TRBV25-1 | few | CASSDSGGSEQFF | TGTGCCAGCAGTGATTCCGGGGGAAGTGAGCAGTTCTTC
TRBD2 | TRBJ2-2 | TRBV14 | NA | CASSTRGLAAGELFF | TGTGCCAGCAGCACCCGGGGACTAGCAGCCGGGGAGCTGTTTTTT
NA | TRBJ2-3 | TRBV9 | NA | CASSGPAGASTDTQYF | TGTGCCAGCAGCGGACCAGCGGGTGCTAGCACAGATACGCAGTATTTT
NA | TRBJ1-6 | TRBV19 | NA | CASRGPAGYNSPLHF | TGTGCCAGTAGGGGCCCGGCGGGGTATAATTCACCCCTCCACTTT
NA | TRBJ2-7 | TRBV18 | NA | CASSGAGIGHNSYEQYF | TGTGCCAGCTCCGGGGCGGGGATCGGACACAACTCCTACGAGCAGTACTTC
TRBD2 | TRBJ2-7 | TRBV7-8 | NA | CASSLMVAGVDEQYF | TGTGCCAGCAGCTTAATGGTAGCGGGAGTGGACGAGCAGTACTTC
NA | TRBJ1-3 | TRBV5-1 | few | CASSLEAGDKSGNTIYF | TGCGCCAGCAGCTTGGAGGCAGGGGACAAGAGTGGAAACACCATATATTTT
NA | TRBJ1-2 | TRBV27 | NA | CASSPTGGIFYGYTF | TGTGCCAGCAGCCCTACCGGAGGGATTTTCTATGGCTACACCTTC
NA | TRBJ1-6 | TRBV5-4 | NA | CASSLDGGTTSGSPLHF | TGTGCCAGCAGCTTGGATGGAGGGACCACATCTGGATCACCCCTCCACTTT
TRBD2 | TRBJ2-3 | TRBV28 | few | CASSLQRELADTQYF | TGTGCCAGCAGTTTACAGCGGGAGCTGGCAGATACGCAGTATTTT
NA | TRBJ2-1 | TRBV9 | few | CASSVVGAAYGGQFF | TGTGCCAGCAGCGTAGTAGGGGCAGCTTACGGGGGGCAGTTCTTC
NA | TRBJ1-4 | TRBV19 | NA | CASSKAHSSTNEKLFF | TGTGCCAGTAGTAAAGCCCACAGCTCAACTAATGAAAAACTGTTTTTT
NA | TRBJ1-2 | TRBV5-8 | NA | CASSLGGFNYGYTF | TGTGCCAGCAGCTTGGGGGGCTTTAACTATGGCTACACCTTC
NA | TRBJ2-5 | TRBV28 | NA | CATKSVRAQETQYF | TGTGCCACCAAATCCGTCAGGGCCCAAGAGACCCAGTACTTC
TRBD1 | TRBJ1-4 | TRBV28 | few | CASMVLDREGEKLFF | TGTGCCAGCATGGTCCTCGACAGGGAAGGGGAAAAACTGTTTTTT
NA | TRBJ2-6 | TRBV3-1/TRBV3-2 | NA | CASSQTPSGANVLTF | TGTGCCAGCAGTCAAACACCTTCTGGGGCCAACGTCCTGACTTTC
NA | TRBJ1-5 | TRBV28 | NA | CASTLLYGQPQHF | TGTGCCAGCACCTTATTGTACGGTCAGCCCCAGCATTTT
NA | TRBJ2-1 | TRBV3-1/TRBV3-2 | NA | CASSRNRARGSDEQFF | TGTGCCAGCAGCCGGAACAGGGCTCGCGGGTCCGATGAGCAGTTCTTC
NA | TRBJ2-7 | TRBV4-3 | NA | CASSQAVASSLDEQYF | TGCGCCAGCAGCCAAGCTGTCGCCTCAAGCCTCGATGAGCAGTACTTC
TRBD1 | TRBJ1-2 | TRBV28 | NA | CASSYLGTASGYTF | TGTGCCAGCAGCTACCTCGGGACAGCCAGTGGCTACACCTTC
NA | TRBJ2-2 | TRBV7-3 | NA | CASSSGLSNTGELFF | TGTGCCAGCAGCTCCGGGTTAAGTAACACCGGGGAGCTGTTTTTT
NA | TRBJ2-5 | TRBV14 | NA | CASSHDRGYGTQYF | TGTGCCAGCAGCCACGACCGAGGTTACGGGACCCAGTACTTC
NA | TRBJ2-5 | TRBV10-3 | NA | CAISGGGTYQETQYF | TGTGCCATCAGTGGGGGGGGGACATATCAAGAGACCCAGTACTTC
TRBD2 | TRBJ2-3 | TRBV5-4 | NA | CASSLAGADTQYF | TGTGCCAGCAGTTTAGCGGGCGCAGATACGCAGTATTTT
NA | TRBJ2-6 | TRBV5-6 | NA | CASSPTVGANVLTF | TGTGCCAGCAGCCCTACGGTTGGGGCCAACGTCCTGACTTTC
NA | TRBJ2-5 | TRBV10-1 | NA | CASSEYVGLETQYF | TGCGCCAGCAGTGAGTACGTGGGGCTGGAGACCCAGTACTTC
NA | TRBJ2-7 | TRBV28 | NA | CASSLNSGESSYEQYF | TGTGCCAGCAGTTTGAATAGCGGTGAATCCTCCTACGAGCAGTACTTC
NA | TRBJ2-7 | TRBV27 | NA | CASSWRQGSYEQYF | TGTGCCAGCAGTTGGCGTCAGGGTTCCTACGAGCAGTACTTC
NA | TRBJ2-2 | TRBV6-5 | NA | CASSYSIANTGELFF | TGTGCCAGCAGTTACTCGATAGCGAACACCGGGGAGCTGTTTTTT
TRBD1 | TRBJ2-3 | TRBV4-3 | NA | CASSQDGTVTDTQYF | TGCGCCAGCAGCCAAGACGGGACAGTAACAGATACGCAGTATTTT
TRBD1 | TRBJ1-1 | TRBV19 | NA | CASSIDRGTTGQKNTEAFF | TGTGCCAGTAGTATAGATAGGGGCACCACGGGACAGAAGAACACTGAAGCTTTCTTT
TRBD1 | TRBJ2-3 | TRBV7-2 | few | CASSFSRGYYTQYF | TGTGCCAGCAGCTTCTCCAGGGGGTATTATACGCAGTATTTT
NA | TRBJ1-4 | TRBV19 | NA | CASKGGAREKLFF | TGTGCCAGTAAAGGGGGTGCGCGTGAAAAACTGTTTTTT
NA | TRBJ2-5 | TRBV19 | NA | CASSIWGQETQYF | TGTGCCAGTAGTATCTGGGGGCAGGAGACCCAGTACTTC
TRBD1 | TRBJ1-2 | TRBV7-2 | NA | CASSLGQQGPYGYTF | TGTGCCAGCAGCTTGGGACAGCAAGGACCCTATGGCTACACCTTC
NA | TRBJ2-3 | TRBV20-1 | NA | CSASGGTPNTQYF | TGCAGTGCTAGTGGCGGGACCCCGAATACGCAGTATTTT
NA | TRBJ2-1 | TRBV5-4 | once | CASSWGGTVSSYNEQFF | TGTGCCAGCAGCTGGGGCGGGACCGTAAGCTCCTACAATGAGCAGTTCTTC
TRBD2 | TRBJ2-1 | TRBV6-5 | few | CASSSNLAGLYNEQFF | TGTGCCAGCAGTTCCAATCTAGCGGGTCTGTACAATGAGCAGTTCTTC
NA | TRBJ1-5 | TRBV2 | once | CASSDSGLNQPQHF | TGTGCCAGCAGTGATTCGGGACTAAATCAGCCCCAGCATTTT
NA | TRBJ2-2 | TRBV19 | NA | CASSIRGSTNTGELFF | TGTGCCAGTAGTATAAGGGGCAGTACGAACACCGGGGAGCTGTTTTTT
TRBD1 | TRBJ1-5 | TRBV9 | NA | CASSVEGTGSQPQHF | TGTGCCAGCAGCGTAGAAGGGACAGGGTCACAGCCCCAGCATTTT
TRBD1 | TRBJ2-1 | TRBV28 | NA | CASSLGGQGSYNEQFF | TGTGCCAGCAGCCTCGGGGGACAGGGATCCTACAATGAGCAGTTCTTC
TRBD1 | TRBJ1-5 | TRBV2 | NA | CASSRTGTNQPQHF | TGTGCCAGCAGTCGGACAGGGACTAATCAGCCCCAGCATTTT
NA | TRBJ2-7 | TRBV10-2 | once | CASSEQTRQYF | TGCGCCAGCAGTGAACAGACACGGCAGTACTTC
TRBD1 | TRBJ1-1 | TRBV11-2 | NA | CASSLDLQGAYKAFF | TGTGCCAGCAGCTTAGATCTCCAGGGGGCGTACAAAGCTTTCTTT
TRBD1 | TRBJ2-4 | TRBV2 | NA | CASKLDRGAENIQYF | TGTGCCAGCAAATTGGACAGGGGGGCCGAAAACATTCAGTACTTC
NA | TRBJ1-1 | TRBV20-1 | few | CSAKDRGEAFF | TGCAGTGCCAAGGACCGGGGGGAAGCTTTCTTT
NA | TRBJ2-7 | TRBV19 | NA | CASGADYEQYF | TGTGCCAGTGGGGCAGACTACGAGCAGTACTTC
NA | TRBJ1-1 | TRBV19 | NA | CASSISTGLGTEAFF | TGTGCCAGTAGTATATCTACAGGGTTGGGGACTGAAGCTTTCTTT
TRBD1 | TRBJ2-5 | TRBV29-1 | NA | CSVEDRGRIGETQYF | TGCAGCGTTGAAGACAGGGGGCGCATTGGGGAGACCCAGTACTTC
NA | TRBJ1-6 | TRBV4-3 | NA | CASSQGQVDSPLHF | TGCGCCAGCAGCCAAGGACAGGTTGATTCACCCCTCCACTTT
NA | TRBJ1-4 | TRBV2 | NA | CASSEERGRGEKLFF | TGTGCCAGCAGTGAAGAAAGGGGTCGAGGTGAAAAACTGTTTTTT
NA | TRBJ1-2 | TRBV7-2 | NA | CASSSEGRAAGYTF | TGTGCCAGCAGCTCCGAAGGCAGGGCGGCTGGCTACACCTTC
TRBD2 | TRBJ2-7 | TRBV6-4 | NA | CASSDPAFGGGTYEQYF | TGTGCCAGCAGTGACCCCGCATTTGGCGGGGGAACATACGAGCAGTACTTC